A single sample is the source of the 27 T cell receptor beta chains below, sequenced in a study of T cells in tuberculosis. TCRdb keeps only in-frame clones here, not all; method: immunoSEQ multiplex PCR. The data show about 35,000 clones, with 80% to 95% seen just once and approximately 7.5% held by the top ten. Sequenced: PBMCs. The origin of the receptors is a donor aged 10 to 29 with latent tuberculosis or without tuberculosis infection. Some clones in this sample may be carry-over from other donors' samples.

The rearrangement joins TRBV5-1 to TRBJ1-1, with D possibly matching TRBD1 (6 bases). Looked up from germline, CDR1 is SGHRS and CDR2 is YFSETQ. V was shortened by 2 bases and J by 4 bases, with 9 bases between the two germline ends. The CDR3 has 13 amino acids. The CDR3 DNA reads as TGCGCCAGCAGCTTAGACAGGACCACTGAAGCTTTCTTT. Amino acid sequence: CASSLDRTTEAFF.

The V and J genes are TRBV27 and TRBJ2-5, with D tentatively TRBD1 (6 bases). In germline, CDR1 is MNHEY, CDR2 SMNVEV (reference sequence). Trimming pared 4 bases from V and 5 bases from J, leaving 17 bases between. This CDR3 has 15 amino acids. The CDR3 nucleotides are TGTGCCAGCAGTTATGGGTGGGGGCGGTTGGAGACCCAGTACTTC. Translating it yields CASSYGWGRLETQYF.

The V call is TRBV4-2, the J call TRBJ2-7; 8 bases fit TRBD1. Losses at the gene ends were 3 bases for V and 5 bases for J; bases not matched to a gene: 9. The CDR3 has 15 amino acids. The germline gives CDR1 LGHNA, CDR2 YNFKEQ. CDR3 coding DNA: TGTGCCAGCAGCCAGACAGGGGACGGTTGGAACGAGCAGTACTTC. As protein: CASSQTGDGWNEQYF.

The gene calls are TRBV30 and TRBJ2-1; 7 bases fit TRBD2. The germline gives CDR1 GTSNPN, CDR2 SVGIG (reference sequence). The V and J ends lost 0 bases and 4 bases, in that order; junction bases with no gene match: 12. This CDR3 has 17 amino acids. The CDR3 nucleotides are TGTGCCTGGAGTGTCCTGGGGCTAGCGGAGAGTTACAATGAGCAGTTCTTC. Protein product: CAWSVLGLAESYNEQFF.

In DNA form, the CDR3 reads TGTGCCAGCCGGGACAGGGGAAGCAATCAGCCCCAGCATTTT. Its translation is CASRDRGSNQPQHF. The chain is built from TRBV6-1 and TRBJ1-5, with 10 bases fitting TRBD1. Looked up from germline, CDR1 is MNHNS and CDR2 is SASEGT. This CDR3 is built from 14 residues. With V trimmed by 8 bases and J by 1 base, 2 bases remained unmatched.

The chain carries TRBV6-5 and TRBJ2-1; TRBD2 matches at 7 bases. Germline-derived CDR1 and CDR2 are MNHEY and SVGAGI. With 8 bases clipped from V and 8 bases from J, the junction kept 3 bases outside the gene matches. The CDR3 spans 11 residues. In nucleotides, the CDR3 is TGTGCCAGCTGGGGGGGTGATGAGCAGTTCTTC. It yields the protein CASWGGDEQFF.

This clone was seen only once. The chain employs TRBV30 and TRBJ1-1, with D unclear. The CDR3 sequence is 10 residues long. The germline V gene encodes CDR1 GTSNPN and CDR2 SVGIG (reference sequence). V was trimmed by 7 bases and J by 5 bases, leaving 8 bases between them. The CDR3 region has the DNA TGTGCCTCGAAGAGGACTGAAGCTTTCTTT. This sequence encodes CASKRTEAFF.

The chain employs TRBV4-1 and TRBJ1-1; 7 bases fit TRBD1. Germline V gives CDR1 MGHRA, CDR2 YSYEKL. After removal of 0 bases from V and 4 bases from J, the junction contained 11 bases not matched to a gene. The CDR3 runs 17 residues. CDR3 DNA: TGCGCCAGCAGCCAAGATTTTTTAGGGGGCCTGGGCACTGAAGCTTTCTTT. It yields the protein CASSQDFLGGLGTEAFF.

The J gene is TRBJ1-4, the V gene TRBV30; no clear D gene. Germline V gene sequence: CDR1 GTSNPN, CDR2 SVGIG (reference sequence). V lost 4 bases, J lost 4 bases, and 7 bases lay in between. This CDR3 is 12 amino acids long. CDR3 in DNA: TGTGCCTGGAATAGAGATAATGAAAAACTGTTTTTT. It translates to CAWNRDNEKLFF. Using reference TRBV30 and TRBJ1-4 for the parts outside the CDR3, the full variable domain is SQTIHQWPATLVQPVGSPLSLECTVEGTSNPNLYWYRQAAGRGLQLLFYSVGIGQISSEVPQNLSASRPQDRQFILSSKKLLLSDSGFYLCAWNRDNEKLFFGSGTQLSVL.

This clone was seen only once. The chain uses TRBV30 and TRBJ2-5; 8 positions agree with TRBD1. The germline V gene encodes CDR1 GTSNPN and CDR2 SVGIG (reference sequence). V gave up 0 bases and J gave up 4 bases; unmatched junction bases: 4. The CDR3 has 14 amino acids. The chain's CDR3 is CAWSVGQGGETQYF. For the CDR3, the DNA is TGTGCCTGGAGTGTCGGACAGGGAGGAGAGACCCAGTACTTC.

This chain uses TRBV19 with TRBJ2-1; possible D gene TRBD2, 6 bases. Trimming removed 4 bases at V and 6 bases at J, with 19 bases between. Germline lookup yields CDR1 LNHDA and CDR2 SQIVND (reference sequence). The CDR3 totals 16 residues. The CDR3 loop reads CASSRSKRAPPNEQFF. In nucleotides, the CDR3 is TGTGCCAGTAGTAGGTCTAAGCGGGCCCCACCCAATGAGCAGTTCTTC.

The V and J genes are TRBV15 and TRBJ1-4, with TRBD1 matching over 7 bases. The CDR3 extends over 15 amino acids. Germline trimming cut 0 bases from V and 8 bases from J; bases unmatched to any gene: 6. From germline, CDR1 is LNHNV and CDR2 YYDKDF (reference sequence). As DNA, the CDR3 is TGTGCCACCAGCAGAGATTTCCTGACAGGGGAAAAACTGTTTTTT. Residues: CATSRDFLTGEKLFF. Drawing the rest from reference TRBV15 and TRBJ1-4, the complete variable domain is DAMVIQNPRYQVTQFGKPVTLSCSQTLNHNVMYWYQQKSSQAPKLLFHYYDKDFNNEADTPDNFQSRRPNTSFCFLDIRSPGLGDTAMYLCATSRDFLTGEKLFFGSGTQLSVL.

This clone was picked up one time. The rearrangement links TRBV6-6 to TRBJ1-1, with D possibly matching TRBD1 (5 bases). The CDR3 sequence is 13 residues long. V was clipped by 2 bases and J by 5 bases, with 9 bases between them. Germline V lookup: CDR1 MNHNY, CDR2 SVGAGI (reference sequence). The CDR3 bases are TGTGCCAGCAGTTACCAGGGTGAGACTGAAGCTTTCTTT. This encodes CASSYQGETEAFF.

The chain is built from TRBV28 and TRBJ1-2; TRBD1 matches at 9 bases. Unmatched junction bases numbered 12, after V lost 5 bases and J lost 8 bases. This CDR3 contains 15 residues. Germline assignment: CDR1 MDHEN and CDR2 SYDVKM. The CDR3 sequence is CASSPPDRGNGGYTF. CDR3 in DNA: TGTGCCAGCAGTCCTCCGGACAGGGGAAACGGGGGCTACACCTTC.

A single count supports this clone. The DNA for the CDR3 is TGTGCCAGCAGCTTGGACGGGGAACTCTATGGCTACACCTTC. Translated: CASSLDGELYGYTF. The genes are TRBV5-5 and TRBJ1-2; the D is unclear. The V gene's germline CDR1 is SGHKS and CDR2 YYEKEE (reference sequence). CDR3 length: 14 amino acids. V dropped 0 bases and J dropped 4 bases, with 10 bases sitting between them.

The chain recombines TRBV9 with TRBJ2-6; TRBD1 aligns across 12 bases. CDR3 length: 19 residues. V was clipped by 2 bases and J by 4 bases; unmatched bases: 10. Germline CDR1 SGDLS, CDR2 YYNGEE. The CDR3 nucleotides read TGTGCCAGCAGCGTCTCACCGGGACAGGGGGCCGGGGGGGCCAACGTCCTGACTTTC. It is translated as CASSVSPGQGAGGANVLTF.

This chain joins TRBV14 and TRBJ1-2; the D gene is possibly TRBD1 (5 bases). The CDR3 consists of 16 residues. V lost 0 bases and J 4 bases, leaving 15 bases between the germline ends. The V gene's germline CDR1 is SGHDN and CDR2 FVKESK. Here the CDR3 reads CASSQEGVGRSYGYTF. CDR3 bases: TGTGCCAGCAGCCAAGAAGGGGTGGGCAGGTCCTATGGCTACACCTTC.

The rearrangement uses TRBV2 and TRBJ1-3; D gene unclear. V lost 7 bases, J lost 2 bases, and 15 bases lay in between. The CDR3 sequence is 15 residues long. Germline V gene sequence: CDR1 SNHLY, CDR2 FYNNEI. CDR3 amino acids: CASTGGVIAGNTIYF. CDR3 sequence (DNA): TGTGCCAGCACGGGCGGGGTGATCGCTGGAAACACCATATATTTT.

V and J are TRBV28 and TRBJ1-5; 9 nucleotides align to TRBD1. The CDR3 runs to 16 residues. The germline V gene encodes CDR1 MDHEN and CDR2 SYDVKM. Trimming cost V 6 bases and J 6 bases; bases outside gene matches: 12. CDR3 protein: CASRIQQGAPGQPQHF. The CDR3 nucleotides are TGTGCCAGCAGGATACAACAGGGGGCGCCGGGTCAGCCCCAGCATTTT.

The chain has TRBV4-1 and TRBJ2-3; a weak D match, TRBD2 (5 bases). V gave up 2 bases and J gave up 6 bases, with 6 bases separating them. The CDR3 is 12 amino acids. CDR1 is MGHRA and CDR2 is YSYEKL in the germline V gene. CDR3 loop: CASSQRGDTQYF. The DNA of the CDR3 is TGCGCCAGCAGCCAACGAGGGGATACGCAGTATTTT.

V is TRBV4-1 and J is TRBJ2-3; 10 nucleotides agree with TRBD2. Germline trimming cut 6 bases from V and 5 bases from J; bases unmatched to any gene: 8. The CDR3 is made up of 15 amino acids. Germline V gives CDR1 MGHRA, CDR2 YSYEKL. The CDR3, as DNA: TGCGCCAGCAGAACCAGCGGGGGGGCGGGAGATACGCAGTATTTT. Its translation is CASRTSGGAGDTQYF.

CDR3 bases: TGCGCCAGCAGCCCCGAACCCCTAGAATCGGGAGGCCGCAATGAGCAGTTCTTC. Encoded protein: CASSPEPLESGGRNEQFF. J is TRBJ2-1 and V is TRBV5-1; TRBD2 agrees at 7 bases. J lost 6 bases, V lost 4 bases, and 19 bases had no gene match. Germline lookup yields CDR1 SGHRS and CDR2 YFSETQ. The length of the CDR3 is 18 residues.

In this sample, this clone turned up once. The J gene is TRBJ2-3, the V gene TRBV6-1; TRBD1 matches at 11 bases. Germline V gives CDR1 MNHNS, CDR2 SASEGT. Trimming at V came to 6 bases and at J to 7 bases, leaving 9 bases not matched to a gene. The CDR3 length is 15 residues. CDR3 coding DNA: TGTGCCAGCAGCCCTGGACAGGGGGCGGGATATACGCAGTATTTT. It is translated as CASSPGQGAGYTQYF.

The rearrangement uses TRBV13 and TRBJ2-7, with 8 bases identical to TRBD1. The CDR3 sequence is 13 residues long. Germline loops: CDR1 PRHDT, CDR2 FYEKMQ (reference sequence). The J segment lost 3 bases and the V segment lost 5 bases, leaving 3 bases of the junction unmatched. CDR3 DNA: TGTGCCAGCAGCCCAGGACAGGGCTACGAGCAGTACTTC. The encoded protein is CASSPGQGYEQYF.

J is TRBJ2-7 and V is TRBV27, with TRBD2 as a possible D gene (5 bases). Germline CDR1 MNHEY, CDR2 SMNVEV (reference sequence). CDR3 length equals 13 residues. Trimming removed 2 bases at V and 7 bases at J, with 12 bases between. The CDR3 coding sequence is TGTGCCAGCAGTTTAGGCATTCCGGGGGAGCAGTACTTC. Protein sequence: CASSLGIPGEQYF.

V is TRBV2 and J is TRBJ2-6; no definite D call. The CDR3 sequence is 15 residues long. V gave up 4 bases and J gave up 0 bases, with 7 bases separating them. Germline V gene sequence: CDR1 SNHLY, CDR2 FYNNEI. In DNA form, the CDR3 reads TGTGCCAGCAGTGGGCCCCGCTCTGGGGCCAACGTCCTGACTTTC. It specifies CASSGPRSGANVLTF.

The CDR3 here is CASSLGGANVLTF. The CDR3 DNA reads TGTGCCAGCAGTTTGGGCGGGGCCAACGTCCTGACTTTC. This chain connects TRBV27 to TRBJ2-6; D gene uncertain. CDR1 and CDR2 from the germline V gene are MNHEY and SMNVEV (reference sequence). Deletions cut 3 bases from V and 4 bases from J, with 4 bases between. The CDR3 contains 13 residues.